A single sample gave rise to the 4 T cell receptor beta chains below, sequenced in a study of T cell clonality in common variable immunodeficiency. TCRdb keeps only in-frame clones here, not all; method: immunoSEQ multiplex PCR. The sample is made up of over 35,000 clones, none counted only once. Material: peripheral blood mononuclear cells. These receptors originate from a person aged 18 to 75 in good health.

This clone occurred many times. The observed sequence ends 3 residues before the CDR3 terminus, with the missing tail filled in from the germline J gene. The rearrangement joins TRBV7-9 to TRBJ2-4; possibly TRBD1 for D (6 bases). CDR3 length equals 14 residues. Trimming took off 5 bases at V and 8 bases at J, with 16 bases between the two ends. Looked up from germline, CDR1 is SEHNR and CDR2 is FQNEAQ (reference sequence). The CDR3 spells CASSQGGSIDIQYF. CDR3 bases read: TGTGCCAGCAGCCAAGGGGGATCCATAGACATT.

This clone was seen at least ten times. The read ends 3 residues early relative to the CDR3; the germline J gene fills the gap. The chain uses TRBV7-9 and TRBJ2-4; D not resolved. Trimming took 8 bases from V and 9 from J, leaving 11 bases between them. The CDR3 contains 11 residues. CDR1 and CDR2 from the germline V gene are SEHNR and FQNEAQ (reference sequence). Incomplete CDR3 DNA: TGTGCCAGCGCGTTCCCCGGCATT. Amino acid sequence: CASAFPGI. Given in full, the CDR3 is CASAFPGIQYF.

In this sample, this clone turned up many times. Incomplete CDR3 DNA: TGTGCCAGCAGTTTCCCGGGCTCCTACGAG. Amino acid sequence: CASSFPGSYE. The CDR3 reads in full as CASSFPGSYEQYF. The genes are TRBV12-3 or TRBV12-4 and TRBJ2-7; D not resolved. The read terminates 3 residues ahead of where the CDR3 ends, so the germline J gene completes it. The CDR3 runs 13 residues. Trimming shortened V by 3 bases and J by 0 bases, and 6 bases separated the two germline ends.

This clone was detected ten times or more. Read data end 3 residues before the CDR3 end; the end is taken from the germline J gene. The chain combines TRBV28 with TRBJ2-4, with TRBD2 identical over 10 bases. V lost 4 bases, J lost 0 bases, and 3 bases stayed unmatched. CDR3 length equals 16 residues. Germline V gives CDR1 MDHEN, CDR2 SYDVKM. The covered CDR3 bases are TGTGCCAGCAGTTCTAGCGGGAGACTAGCCAAAAACATT. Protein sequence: CASSSSGRLAKNI. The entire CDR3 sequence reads CASSSSGRLAKNIQYF.